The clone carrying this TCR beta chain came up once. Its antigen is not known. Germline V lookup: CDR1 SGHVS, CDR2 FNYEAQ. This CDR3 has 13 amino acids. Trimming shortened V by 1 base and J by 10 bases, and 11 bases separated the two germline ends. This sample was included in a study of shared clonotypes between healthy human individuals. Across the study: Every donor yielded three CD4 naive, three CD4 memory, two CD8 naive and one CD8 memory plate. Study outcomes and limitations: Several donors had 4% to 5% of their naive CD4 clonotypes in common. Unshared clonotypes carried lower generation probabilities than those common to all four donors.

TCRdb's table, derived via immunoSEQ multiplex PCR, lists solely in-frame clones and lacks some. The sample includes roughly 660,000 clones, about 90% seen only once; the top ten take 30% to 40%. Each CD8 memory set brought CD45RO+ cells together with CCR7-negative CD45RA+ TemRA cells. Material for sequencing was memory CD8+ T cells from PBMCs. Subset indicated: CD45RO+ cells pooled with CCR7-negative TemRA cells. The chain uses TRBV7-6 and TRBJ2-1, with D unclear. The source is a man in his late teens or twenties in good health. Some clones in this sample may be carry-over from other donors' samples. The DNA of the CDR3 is TGTGCCAGCAGCTTAGGAGCTATTAACGAGCAGTTCTTC. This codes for CASSLGAINEQFF.